This T cell receptor (beta chain) was recovered during a study of T-cell reconstitution after alpha-beta-depleted transplantation in children. Library preparation (for TCRbeta) was performed with unique molecular identifiers. In TCRdb, the PCR reads were re-called with MiXCR into one record per CDR3 protein. Here the sample spans over 550,000 distinct CDR3 sequences, roughly a tenth being singletons. Germline V gives CDR1 MNHEY, CDR2 SVGAGI. This CDR3 is 15 amino acids long. The junction had 5 bases not matched to a gene; V was cut back by 4 bases and J by 4 bases. This clonotype was counted ten times or more.

Source: PBMCs from the stem cell graft donor, taken from the stem cell graft. The chain employs TRBV6-5 and TRBJ2-5, with 11 bases lining up with TRBD1. The clonotype comes from a human donor who donated a stem cell graft to a child with acute myeloid leukemia. Written as DNA, the CDR3 is TGTGCCAGCAGTTCAGGACAGGGGGCAGGAGAGACCCAGTACTTC. Protein sequence: CASSSGQGAGETQYF.